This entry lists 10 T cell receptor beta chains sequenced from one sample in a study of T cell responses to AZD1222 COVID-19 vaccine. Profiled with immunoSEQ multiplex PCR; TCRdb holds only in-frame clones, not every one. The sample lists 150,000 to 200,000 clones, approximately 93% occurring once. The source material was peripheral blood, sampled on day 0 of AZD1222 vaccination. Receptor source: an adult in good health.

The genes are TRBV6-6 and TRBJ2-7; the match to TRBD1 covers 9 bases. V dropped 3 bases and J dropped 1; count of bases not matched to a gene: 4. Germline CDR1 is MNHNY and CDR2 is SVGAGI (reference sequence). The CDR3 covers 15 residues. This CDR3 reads CASSYGQGRSYEQYF. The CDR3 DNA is TGTGCCAGCAGTTATGGACAGGGGAGGTCCTACGAGCAGTACTTC.

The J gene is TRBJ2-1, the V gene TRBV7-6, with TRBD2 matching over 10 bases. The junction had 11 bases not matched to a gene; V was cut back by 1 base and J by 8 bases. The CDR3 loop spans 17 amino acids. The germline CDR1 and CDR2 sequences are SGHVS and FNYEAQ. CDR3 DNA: TGTGCCAGCAGCTTAGAGGTAGCGGGGGGACCATACGATGAGCAGTTCTTC. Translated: CASSLEVAGGPYDEQFF. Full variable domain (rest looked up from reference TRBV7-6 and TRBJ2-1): GAGVSQSPRYKVTKRGQDVALRCDPISGHVSLYWYRQALGQGPEFLTYFNYEAQQDKSGLPNDRFSAERPEGSISTLTIQRTEQRDSAMYRCASSLEVAGGPYDEQFFGPGTRLTVL.

DNA of the CDR3: TGTGCCAGCAGTGAATCACAGATTAGCAATCAGCCCCAGCATTTT. Encoded protein: CASSESQISNQPQHF. This rearrangement joins TRBV2 to TRBJ1-5; D remains ambiguous. Trimming took off 2 bases at V and 0 bases at J, with 8 bases between the two ends. Germline CDR1 SNHLY, CDR2 FYNNEI. The CDR3 is 15 amino acids.

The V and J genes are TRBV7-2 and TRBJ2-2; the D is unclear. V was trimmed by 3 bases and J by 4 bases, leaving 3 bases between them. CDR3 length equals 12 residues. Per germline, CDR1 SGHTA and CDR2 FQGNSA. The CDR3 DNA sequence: TGTGCCAGCAGCTTCGCCACCGGGGAGCTGTTTTTT. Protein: CASSFATGELFF.

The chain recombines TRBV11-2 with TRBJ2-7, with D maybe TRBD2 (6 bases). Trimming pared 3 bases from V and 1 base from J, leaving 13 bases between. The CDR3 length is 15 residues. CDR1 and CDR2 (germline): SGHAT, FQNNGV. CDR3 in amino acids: CASSLSAGQSYEQYF. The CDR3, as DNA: TGTGCCAGCAGCTTGTCGGCGGGGCAATCCTACGAGCAGTACTTC.

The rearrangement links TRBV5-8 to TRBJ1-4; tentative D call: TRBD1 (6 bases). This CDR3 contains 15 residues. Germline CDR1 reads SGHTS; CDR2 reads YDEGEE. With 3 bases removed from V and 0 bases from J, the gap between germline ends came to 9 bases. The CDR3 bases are TGTGCCAGCAGCTCCGGACAGCCAACTAATGAAAAACTGTTTTTT. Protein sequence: CASSSGQPTNEKLFF.

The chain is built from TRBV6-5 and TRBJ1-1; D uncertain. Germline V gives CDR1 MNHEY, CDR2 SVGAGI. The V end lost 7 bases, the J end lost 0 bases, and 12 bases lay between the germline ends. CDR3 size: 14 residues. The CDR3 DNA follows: TGTGCCAGCACCACGGCAGATATGAACACTGAAGCTTTCTTT. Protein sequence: CASTTADMNTEAFF.

The CDR3 nucleotides read TGTGCCAGCGAGGGCGCTGGGTCCTATAATTCACCCCTCCACTTT. It specifies CASEGAGSYNSPLHF. The chain couples TRBV7-9 to TRBJ1-6; no firm D call. V dropped 8 bases and J dropped 1 base, with 12 bases sitting between them. The CDR3 extends over 15 amino acids. The germline V gene has CDR1 SEHNR and CDR2 FQNEAQ (reference sequence). Together with reference TRBV7-9 and TRBJ1-6, the CDR3 gives the full variable domain: DTGVSQNPRHKITKRGQNVTFRCDPISEHNRLYWYRQTLGQGPEFLTYFQNEAQLEKSRLLSDRFSAERPKGSFSTLEIQRTEQGDSAMYLCASEGAGSYNSPLHFGNGTRLTVT.

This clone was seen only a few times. Here the CDR3 reads CASSQDPARGSSYNSPLHF. CDR3 coding DNA: TGCGCCAGCAGCCAAGATCCGGCTCGGGGGAGCTCCTATAATTCACCCCTCCACTTT. The chain joins TRBV4-1 to TRBJ1-6, with a tentative D call TRBD1 (5 bases). The germline V and J ends were trimmed by 0 bases and 0 bases, with 15 bases remaining between them. CDR1 is MGHRA and CDR2 is YSYEKL in the germline V gene. CDR3 length: 19 amino acids.

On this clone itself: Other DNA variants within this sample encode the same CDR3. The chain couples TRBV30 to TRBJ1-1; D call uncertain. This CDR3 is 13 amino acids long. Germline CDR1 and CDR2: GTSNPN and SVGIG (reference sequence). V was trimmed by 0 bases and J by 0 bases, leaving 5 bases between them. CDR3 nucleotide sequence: TGTGCCTGGAGTGTAACGGTGAACACTGAAGCTTTCTTT. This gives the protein CAWSVTVNTEAFF.